This T cell receptor (beta chain) was captured by sequencing in a study of cytomegalovirus exposure and HLA in healthy donors. The PCR had 60 Vbeta and 13 Jbeta primers. Sequencing was performed with immunoSEQ multiplex PCR; in TCRdb, only in-frame clones are kept and a portion is missing. The data contain about 78,000 clones, roughly 60% of them singletons. CDR3 length: 19 residues. V lost 4 bases and J lost 4; bases outside the gene matches: 17. Study observations and caveats: According to the study, around 180 TCR beta chains were cytomegalovirus-associated. An observed cluster of highly shared sequence variants was recorded as a likely sequencing artifact. Several of the most significant clusters appeared, in a later analysis, to be linked to common viral pathogens.

As regards this clone: The antigen is unknown.

V usage is TRBV23-1 and J usage is TRBJ2-1; 9 bases agree with TRBD1. TRBV23-1 is filed as an ORF, its function uncertain. The sample taken for sequencing was PBMCs. The clonotype comes from a man aged 25 to 40 in good health and CMV-seropositive. This chain's CDR3 is CASSPKRRAGTGNYNEQFF. The CDR3 coding sequence is TGCGCCAGCAGTCCTAAACGCCGGGCCGGGACAGGGAATTACAATGAGCAGTTCTTC.